The subject of this entry is one TCR beta chain. Libraries were prepared by immunoSEQ multiplex PCR; TCRdb keeps only in-frame clonotypes and omits some of them. The table has 150,000 to 200,000 clones, over 75% seen once. The source of the sample is a study of blood T cell repertoires in COVID-19. The germline gives CDR1 SGHNT, CDR2 YENEEA. J lost 6 bases, V lost 6 bases, and 7 bases had no gene match. This CDR3 is 14 amino acids long. The receptor was isolated from a human donor in a cohort sampled during active COVID-19. The sequencing input was peripheral blood. The rearrangement links TRBV11-3 to TRBJ2-2; TRBD2 agrees at 7 bases. CDR3 in amino acids: CASSLKGGAGELFF. Here the CDR3 DNA reads TGTGCCAGCAGTCTCAAGGGAGGGGCCGGGGAGCTGTTTTTT.